The 23 T cell receptor beta chains below were found in one sample sequenced in a study of blood T cells in healthy people across ages (dated by TCRdb to between 2015 and 2017). Receptors were amplified or captured by 5' RACE. The sequencer listed for this sample is Illumina HiSeq 2500. A second about 7 to 11 cycle PCR used a sample-barcoded 5' primer and a J-beta primer mix. The public reads were quality trimmed at Q25 with fastp and then assembled into clones with MiXCR by TCRdb, keeping productive beta chains. Rows with one shared CDR3 protein collapse into an entry with the most common genes and DNA. Present in this sample are about a million distinct CDR3 sequences, roughly 51% of which were seen just once. The ten most abundant clones make up 20% to 25% of the sample. The sample taken for sequencing was blood. The receptors come from a woman in her sixties in good health.

This clonotype was counted only a few times. The chain links TRBV5-1 to TRBJ2-7; tentative D call: TRBD1 (6 bases). Looked up from germline, CDR1 is SGHRS and CDR2 is YFSETQ. Deletions cut 1 base from V and 7 bases from J, with 18 bases between. The CDR3 loop spans 15 amino acids. Here the CDR3 DNA reads TGCGCCAGCAGCTTGATCGGCAGGGGATCAGGAGAGCAGTACTTC. The encoded protein is CASSLIGRGSGEQYF.

The rearrangement links TRBV28 to TRBJ2-7; 7 positions agree with TRBD1. Germline V gene data show CDR1 as MDHEN and CDR2 as SYDVKM. CDR3 size: 14 residues. J gave up 2 bases and V 6 bases, and 7 bases lay outside the gene matches. In DNA, the CDR3 is TGTGCCAGCAGACACGGGACAGCAACCTACGAGCAGTACTTC. It is translated as CASRHGTATYEQYF.

The chain carries TRBV3-1 and TRBJ2-7; possible D gene TRBD2, 5 bases. Trimming cost V 0 bases and J 2 bases, with 14 bases left between them. Looked up from germline, CDR1 is LGHDT and CDR2 is YNNKEL (reference sequence). The CDR3 has 16 residues. CDR3 DNA: TGTGCCAGCAGCCAAGATGTCCCCAGCGGCACCTACGAGCAGTACTTC. Protein product: CASSQDVPSGTYEQYF.

The sample holds a few counts of this clonotype. This CDR3 reads CASSGPGNEQYF. The CDR3 bases are TGCGCCAGCAGTGGACCGGGAAACGAGCAGTACTTC. This rearrangement joins TRBV10-1 to TRBJ2-7; D perhaps matches TRBD2 (5 bases). Germline V gives CDR1 WNHNN, CDR2 SYGVQD (reference sequence). This CDR3 contains 12 residues. V dropped 4 bases and J dropped 5 bases, with 9 bases sitting between them.

The chain uses TRBV24-1 and TRBJ2-1, with D perhaps assigned TRBD1 or TRBD2 (7 bases each). The CDR3 length is 13 residues. Trimming left V 10 bases short and J 5 bases short, with 14 bases between. CDR1 is KGHDR and CDR2 is SFDVKD in the germline V gene. DNA of the CDR3: TGTGCCACTGGGGAGGGGGCCCACAATGAGCAGTTCTTC. Amino acids: CATGEGAHNEQFF.

This clonotype has more than one count but fewer than ten. The rearrangement links TRBV6-2 or TRBV6-3 to TRBJ1-1; unclear D gene. Per germline, CDR1 MNHEY and CDR2 SVGEGT. V lost 2 bases and J lost 3, with 1 base in between. The CDR3 length is 11 residues. CDR3: CASSYDTEAFF. The DNA for the CDR3 is TGTGCCAGCAGTTACGACACTGAAGCTTTCTTT.

This chain joins TRBV4-2 and TRBJ2-3, with 11 bases identical to TRBD2. V gave up 4 bases and J gave up 2 bases; unmatched junction bases: 5. The CDR3 contains 16 residues. Germline loops: CDR1 LGHNA, CDR2 YNFKEQ. Here the CDR3 DNA reads TGTGCCAGCAGCCCAACGACTAGCGGGACCACAGATACGCAGTATTTT. This codes for CASSPTTSGTTDTQYF.

The V call is TRBV4-1, the J call TRBJ2-7; 9 positions match TRBD1. CDR3 size: 16 residues. The germline V gene encodes CDR1 MGHRA and CDR2 YSYEKL. J gave up 2 bases and V 0 bases, and 5 bases lay outside the gene matches. As DNA, the CDR3 is TGCGCCAGCAGCCAAGAAAGGACAGGGGCACCCTACGAGCAGTACTTC. Its translation is CASSQERTGAPYEQYF.

The V and J genes are TRBV6-2 or TRBV6-3 and TRBJ2-7; D not resolved. V lost 6 bases to trimming and J lost 0 bases, with 12 bases between them. The CDR3 spans 14 residues. Germline CDR1 MNHEY, CDR2 SVGEGT. The chain's CDR3 is CASRNLQTSYEQYF. The CDR3 DNA sequence: TGTGCCAGCAGGAACCTACAGACCTCCTACGAGCAGTACTTC.

This clonotype has more than one count but fewer than ten. This chain joins TRBV20-1 and TRBJ1-5; tentative D call: TRBD1 (6 bases). This CDR3 region has 17 residues. Deletions cut 5 bases from V and 3 bases from J, with 23 bases between. CDR1 DFQATT and CDR2 SNEGSKA come from the germline V gene (reference sequence). DNA for the CDR3: TGCAGTGCTCTGCCACCCGGAGGGGGACTCACCAATCAGCCCCAGCATTTT. This codes for CSALPPGGGLTNQPQHF.

The J gene is TRBJ1-1, the V gene TRBV18, with TRBD1 matching 7 bases. The V gene's germline CDR1 is KGHSH and CDR2 LQKENI. The V segment lost 5 bases and the J segment 0 bases; nucleotides outside the gene matches: 6. This CDR3 has 15 residues. The CDR3 nucleotides read TGTGCCAGCTCAGGTACAGGGGCGATGAACACTGAAGCTTTCTTT. It translates to CASSGTGAMNTEAFF.

The chain links TRBV5-6 to TRBJ2-7, with D possibly matching TRBD2 (6 bases). The tail of the sequence fits TRBJ2-5 better, so the J call may be wrong. CDR1 and CDR2 from the germline V gene are SGHDT and YYEEEE. There are 14 residues in the CDR3. CDR3 in amino acids: CANSLEGRGETQYF. The CDR3 DNA follows: TGTGCCAACAGTTTGGAGGGCCGCGGAGAGACCCAGTACTTC.

This chain connects TRBV12-3 or TRBV12-4 to TRBJ1-2; no clear D. This CDR3 is 11 amino acids long. The ends were cut back, 4 bases at V and 7 bases at J, with 7 bases in the middle. For the CDR3, the DNA is TGTGCCAGCAGTTCCCGGGCTGGCTACACCTTC. Translation gives CASSSRAGYTF.

V and J are TRBV27 and TRBJ2-7; 7 bases map to TRBD1. The CDR3 is 16 amino acids. V shed 5 bases and J 1 base; nucleotides not matched to a gene: 11. CDR1 and CDR2 (germline): MNHEY, SMNVEV (reference sequence). CDR3 coding DNA: TGTGCCAGCAGTCCAAACACCGGGACAGCTTCCTACGAGCAGTACTTC. It encodes CASSPNTGTASYEQYF.

This sequence joins TRBV27 and TRBJ2-5, with D perhaps given as TRBD1 or TRBD2 (6 bases each). CDR1 and CDR2 from the germline V gene are MNHEY and SMNVEV (reference sequence). Trimming cost V 6 bases and J 2 bases, with 19 bases left between them. The CDR3 contains 16 residues. This CDR3 reads CASRPGGSQRQETQYF. CDR3 DNA: TGTGCCAGCAGGCCCGGGGGCTCACAGCGTCAAGAGACCCAGTACTTC.

This CDR3 reads CASRPARTNEQFF. Written as DNA, the CDR3 is TGTGCCAGCAGACCGGCAAGGACCAATGAGCAGTTCTTC. The chain employs TRBV27 and TRBJ2-1; no firm D call. The CDR3 contains 13 residues. Trimming took 6 bases from V and 6 from J, leaving 12 bases between them. CDR1 is MNHEY and CDR2 is SMNVEV in the germline V gene (reference sequence).

The V call is TRBV5-5, the J call TRBJ1-6; unclear D gene. Germline assignment: CDR1 SGHKS and CDR2 YYEKEE (reference sequence). CDR3 length: 14 amino acids. The V end lost 0 bases, the J end lost 9 bases, and 10 bases lay between the germline ends. CDR3 sequence: CASSLDPEASPLHF. The CDR3 nucleotides read TGTGCCAGCAGCTTGGACCCAGAAGCTTCACCCCTCCACTTT.

This clonotype was observed a few times. The J gene is TRBJ2-7, the V gene TRBV28; 8 bases fit TRBD1. The closer fit of TRBJ2-5 to the DNA end suggests the J call may be wrong. Per germline, CDR1 MDHEN and CDR2 SYDVKM. This CDR3 comprises 14 residues. This chain's CDR3 is CASSFWATGGTQYF. For the CDR3, the DNA is TGTGCCAGCAGTTTCTGGGCAACAGGGGGGACCCAGTACTTC.

The chain uses TRBV7-9 and TRBJ2-1; no clear D gene. V was trimmed by 7 bases and J by 6 bases, leaving 19 bases between them. The CDR3 runs 15 residues. CDR1 SEHNR and CDR2 FQNEAQ come from the germline V gene (reference sequence). The chain's CDR3 is CASTPSAPTGNEQFF. The CDR3 nucleotides are TGTGCCAGCACCCCCTCTGCCCCCACGGGCAATGAGCAGTTCTTC.

The chain is built from TRBV27 and TRBJ2-5, with TRBD2 identical over 9 bases. V was clipped by 3 bases and J by 1 base; unmatched bases: 9. CDR3 length: 17 amino acids. CDR1 MNHEY and CDR2 SMNVEV come from the germline V gene (reference sequence). The DNA for the CDR3 is TGTGCCAGCAGTTTGATGGGAGCTAGCGGGACCCAAGAGACCCAGTACTTC. Translation: CASSLMGASGTQETQYF.

This clonotype came up many times. The rearrangement uses TRBV20-1 and TRBJ2-7; possibly TRBD2 for D (5 bases). Germline CDR1 is DFQATT and CDR2 is SNEGSKA (reference sequence). This CDR3 is built from 18 residues. Trimming removed 0 bases at V and 3 bases at J, with 24 bases between. The CDR3, as DNA: TGCAGTGCTAGAGATACCCTCCCCTTTACTAGTAAGGGCTACGAGCAGTACTTC. Translating it yields CSARDTLPFTSKGYEQYF.

There are a few counts of this clonotype. This chain uses TRBV7-9 with TRBJ2-3; D gene uncertain. V was trimmed by 7 bases and J by 4 bases, leaving 9 bases between them. This CDR3 comprises 12 residues. Germline V gene sequence: CDR1 SEHNR, CDR2 FQNEAQ (reference sequence). CDR3 residues: CASTQTPDTQYF. CDR3 DNA sequence: TGTGCCAGCACCCAAACTCCAGATACGCAGTATTTT.

This clonotype was seen a handful of times. The gene calls are TRBV29-1 and TRBJ2-5; D is uncertain. V gave up 4 bases and J gave up 0 bases, with 12 bases separating them. The CDR3 runs 14 residues. Germline V lookup: CDR1 SQVTM, CDR2 ANQGSEA. In nucleotides, the CDR3 is TGCAGCGTTGGAGGCCAGGAATACCAAGAGACCCAGTACTTC. Translated: CSVGGQEYQETQYF.